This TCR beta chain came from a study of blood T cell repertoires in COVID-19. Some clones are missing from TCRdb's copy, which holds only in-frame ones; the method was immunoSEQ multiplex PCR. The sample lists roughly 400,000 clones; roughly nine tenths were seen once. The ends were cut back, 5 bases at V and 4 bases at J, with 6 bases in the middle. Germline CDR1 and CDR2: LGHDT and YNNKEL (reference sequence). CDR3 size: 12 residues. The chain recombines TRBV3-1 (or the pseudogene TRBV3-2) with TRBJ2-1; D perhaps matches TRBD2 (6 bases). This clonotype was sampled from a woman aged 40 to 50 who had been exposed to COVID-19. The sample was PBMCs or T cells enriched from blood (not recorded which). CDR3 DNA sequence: TGTGCCAGCAGCGGGACTTACAATGAGCAGTTCTTC. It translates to CASSGTYNEQFF.